This entry lists 11 T cell receptor beta chains sequenced from one sample in a study of EBV T-cell therapy then PD-1 blockade in nasopharyngeal carcinoma. Repertoires were generated with immunoSEQ multiplex PCR, while TCRdb's copy carries only in-frame clones and drops some. The table has some 21,000 clones, over 75% seen once. The antigens for these receptors are not known. Treatment defined: AdE1-LMPpoly-expanded autologous EBV-specific T-cell therapy followed by anti-PD-1 nivolumab. The sample was CD8+ T cells from blood, taken at approximately day 60 from a patient whose treatment included autologous EBV-specific T cells and nivolumab. These receptors originate from a middle-aged man with nasopharyngeal carcinoma.

J is TRBJ2-7 and V is TRBV4-3; D perhaps matches TRBD1 (6 bases). The CDR3 consists of 17 residues. Trimming took 4 bases from V and 3 from J, leaving 22 bases between them. CDR1 and CDR2 from the germline V gene are LGHNA and YSLEER. The CDR3 region is CASSRIATTGTVYEQYF. Written as DNA, the CDR3 is TGCGCCAGCAGCCGAATCGCCACCACAGGGACGGTCTACGAGCAGTACTTC.

This clone was counted once. This chain links TRBV6-1 with TRBJ2-6; tentatively, D is TRBD1 (6 bases). The CDR3 covers 18 residues. The V and J ends lost 1 base and 1 base respectively, with 14 bases between them. CDR1 and CDR2 from the germline V gene are MNHNS and SASEGT. For the CDR3, the DNA is TGTGCCAGCAGTGAAGTACCAGGGGCTCTGTCTGGGGCCAACGTCCTGACTTTC. The encoded protein is CASSEVPGALSGANVLTF.

The gene calls are TRBV12-3 or TRBV12-4 and TRBJ1-5; the D is unclear. The V and J ends lost 4 bases and 7 bases respectively, with 5 bases between them. The CDR3 spans 11 residues. CDR3 amino acids: CASSWGQPQHF. In nucleotides, the CDR3 is TGTGCCAGCAGTTGGGGACAGCCCCAGCATTTT.

The CDR3 DNA sequence: TGTGCCAGCAGTTACTCGGAAAACATGAACACTGAAGCTTTCTTT. Amino acid sequence: CASSYSENMNTEAFF. The chain recombines TRBV6-2 or TRBV6-3 with TRBJ1-1; the D is unclear. V lost 0 bases to trimming and J lost 0 bases, with 8 bases between them. The V gene's germline CDR1 is MNHEY and CDR2 SVGEGT. CDR3 size: 15 residues.

Worth noting for this clone: This CDR3 is also generated by other DNA sequences in the sample. CDR3 region: CASSLTGNTEAFF. CDR3 nucleotide sequence: TGCGCCAGCAGCTTGACTGGGAACACTGAAGCTTTCTTT. V is TRBV5-1 and J is TRBJ1-1, with D unclear. With 1 base removed from V and 1 base from J, the gap between germline ends came to 5 bases. The CDR3 totals 13 residues. Germline CDR1 reads SGHRS; CDR2 reads YFSETQ.

As DNA, the CDR3 is TGTGCCAGCAGCCCGTACGGCCGGAGACGCACCCTGAACACTGAAGCTTTCTTT. Residues: CASSPYGRRRTLNTEAFF. The chain is built from TRBV28 and TRBJ1-1, with D unclear. The CDR3 runs to 18 residues. Germline CDR1 MDHEN, CDR2 SYDVKM. The V end lost 6 bases, the J end lost 0 bases, and 23 bases lay between the germline ends.

The V and J genes are TRBV27 and TRBJ1-2, with 7 bases matching TRBD1. The V segment lost 6 bases and the J segment 8 bases; nucleotides outside the gene matches: 9. The CDR3 has 13 amino acids. Germline CDR1 is MNHEY and CDR2 is SMNVEV (reference sequence). This chain's CDR3 is CASRRVGGEGYTF. The CDR3, as DNA: TGTGCCAGCAGACGAGTAGGGGGCGAAGGCTACACCTTC.

V usage is TRBV10-2 and J usage is TRBJ2-7; either TRBD1 or TRBD2 may fit D (5 bases each). The CDR3 has 12 residues. The ends were cut back, 4 bases at V and 9 bases at J, with 13 bases in the middle. CDR1 WSHSY and CDR2 SAAADI come from the germline V gene. The CDR3 nucleotides read TGCGCCAGCAGTGCCCTCGGGGCGTGGCAGTACTTC. It specifies CASSALGAWQYF.

This clone was seen only a few times. The rearrangement links TRBV19 to TRBJ1-1; D remains unclear. The CDR3 sequence is 14 residues long. CDR1 is LNHDA, CDR2 SQIVND, per germline (reference sequence). V was trimmed by 5 bases and J by 4 bases, leaving 14 bases between them. The CDR3 is CASSRYPGVTEAFF. Here the CDR3 DNA reads TGTGCCAGTAGTCGGTACCCAGGCGTCACTGAAGCTTTCTTT. The variable domain in full, with the rest retrieved from reference TRBV19 and TRBJ1-1, is DGGITQSPKYLFRKEGQNVTLSCEQNLNHDAMYWYRQDPGQGLRLIYYSQIVNDFQKGDIAEGYSVSREKKESFPLTVTSAQKNPTAFYLCASSRYPGVTEAFFGQGTRLTVV.

The V and J genes are TRBV6-5 and TRBJ2-7; 9 bases line up with TRBD2. CDR3 size: 13 residues. J gave up 3 bases and V 6 bases, and 3 bases lay outside the gene matches. Looked up from germline, CDR1 is MNHEY and CDR2 is SVGAGI. The CDR3 DNA is TGTGCCAGCAGGATGACTAGCGGCTACGAGCAGTACTTC. As protein: CASRMTSGYEQYF.

The chain uses TRBV7-2 and TRBJ1-2, with D perhaps TRBD1 (5 bases). The CDR3 spans 13 residues. Germline-derived CDR1 and CDR2 are SGHTA and FQGNSA. V lost 5 bases and J 0 bases, leaving 7 bases between the germline ends. Here the CDR3 DNA reads TGTGCCAGCAGCGGGGACTCTAACTATGGCTACACCTTC. This gives the protein CASSGDSNYGYTF.